This note documents a single T cell receptor (beta chain) sequence. TCRdb called the RT-PCR reads again in MiXCR, with one record for every CDR3 protein. The table includes some 960,000 distinct CDR3 sequences, about a sixth detected once. This specimen belongs to a study of patients and donors after allogeneic stem cell transplantation. The CDR3 contains 14 residues. Trimming stripped 3 bases from V and 4 bases from J, with 12 bases between. Per germline, CDR1 MDHEN and CDR2 SYDVKM. This clonotype was sampled from a human donor who was either an allogeneic HSCT recipient or a stem cell or donor lymphocyte infusion donor (not recorded which). It is not recorded whose cells these are; they may come from a transplant donor. The sample consisted of blood, either unsorted or a sorted T cell fraction (not recorded which). J is TRBJ2-5 and V is TRBV28; perhaps D is TRBD1 or TRBD2 (5 bases each). The CDR3 DNA reads TGTGCCAGCAGTTTGATTGGGGGTCGAGAGACCCAGTACTTC. Translating it yields CASSLIGGRETQYF. The whole variable domain, remainder taken from reference TRBV28 and TRBJ2-5, is DVKVTQSSRYLVKRTGEKVFLECVQDMDHENMFWYRQDPGLGLRLIYFSYDVKMKEKGDIPEGYSVSREKKERFSLILESASTNQTSMYLCASSLIGGRETQYFGPGTRLLVL.